This T cell receptor (beta chain) was sequenced during a study of graft-versus-host responses after intestinal transplantation. Study context: Recipients received multivisceral, liver-intestinal, or isolated intestinal transplants.

There are 15 residues in the CDR3. Germline CDR1 MNHEY, CDR2 SMNVEV (reference sequence). The V gene end was trimmed by 5 bases and the J gene end by 8 bases; junction bases not matched to a gene: 10. Regarding the study as a whole: Peak levels of circulating GvH clones tracked with early post-transplant HvG declines. In patients with graft-donor T cell macrochimerism, allograft graft-versus-host to host-versus-graft clonal ratios were high. In recipient marrow, GvH clones were found, and some appeared first in ileum or blood.

With regard to this clone: Its antigen is not identified.

Profiled with immunoSEQ multiplex PCR; TCRdb holds only in-frame clones, not every one. The sample holds fewer than 130,000 clones, just over 90% seen once. The sequences come from unstimulated CD8+ T cells sorted from spleen or lymph node cells, collected before intestinal transplant. This chain links TRBV27 with TRBJ2-1, with 9 bases identical to TRBD1. The receptor was derived from a human donor who received an intestinal transplant. CDR3 region: CASSRAGQGRHEQFF. The DNA of the CDR3 is TGTGCCAGCAGTCGAGCGGGACAGGGTCGCCATGAGCAGTTCTTC.